The 25 T cell receptor beta chains listed next were all sequenced from one sample in a study of blood T cell repertoires in COVID-19. Generated by immunoSEQ multiplex PCR, the TCRdb table keeps only in-frame clones and is missing some. The table records over 130,000 clones, approximately 85% of them present only once. Sequenced: PBMCs or T cells enriched from blood (not recorded which). These receptor sequences come from a woman between 50 and 59 years old with acute COVID-19.

The chain recombines TRBV6-5 with TRBJ1-3; D call uncertain. The CDR3 is 14 residues long. Trimming stripped 6 bases from V and 7 bases from J, with 16 bases between. Germline CDR1 MNHEY, CDR2 SVGAGI. In DNA, the CDR3 is TGTGCCAGCAGCCGACAACCGCACATCAACACCATATATTTT. Its translation: CASSRQPHINTIYF.

In this sample, this clone turned up once. CDR3 sequence reads: CASSQGSSYNEQFF. The DNA for the CDR3 is TGTGCCAGCAGTCAGGGGAGCTCCTACAATGAGCAGTTCTTC. The J gene is TRBJ2-1, the V gene TRBV28; tentatively, D is TRBD1 (6 bases). The CDR3 runs 14 residues. V lost 5 bases and J 0 bases, leaving 8 bases between the germline ends. Germline V CDR1 and CDR2: MDHEN, SYDVKM.

The chain has TRBV5-1 and TRBJ1-2; D not resolved. Germline V gene lookup returns CDR1 SGHRS and CDR2 YFSETQ. The germline V and J ends were trimmed by 6 bases and 6 bases, with 15 bases remaining between them. The CDR3 sequence is 13 residues long. CDR3 in DNA: TGCGCCAGCAAAGATCCGGGTTCCGATGGCTACACCTTC. Its protein product is CASKDPGSDGYTF.

J is TRBJ2-3 and V is TRBV7-3, with 7 bases lining up with TRBD2. Germline CDR1 reads SGHTA; CDR2 reads FQGTGA. This CDR3 is 16 amino acids long. V dropped 5 bases and J dropped 2; count of bases not matched to a gene: 10. The CDR3 DNA is TGTGCCAGCAGCCAACGGGCTAGCGGCCTCACAGATACGCAGTATTTT. This translates into CASSQRASGLTDTQYF.

This clone appeared once. V and J are TRBV10-3 and TRBJ2-1; possibly TRBD2 for D (5 bases). There are 17 residues in the CDR3. V dropped 4 bases and J dropped 0 bases, with 16 bases sitting between them. Germline values: CDR1 ENHRY, CDR2 SYGVKD. The CDR3 region is CAISGGLPKNSYNEQFF. In nucleotides, the CDR3 is TGTGCCATCAGTGGAGGGCTACCTAAAAACTCCTACAATGAGCAGTTCTTC.

The chain links TRBV24-1 to TRBJ2-1; D may be TRBD2 (6 bases). The ends were cut back, 5 bases at V and 7 bases at J, with 20 bases in the middle. Looked up from germline, CDR1 is KGHDR and CDR2 is SFDVKD. CDR3 size: 16 residues. This chain's CDR3 is CATSGGGLEGANEQFF. CDR3 bases: TGTGCCACCAGTGGCGGAGGGCTGGAAGGTGCTAATGAGCAGTTCTTC.

In this sample, this clone turned up once. V usage is TRBV18 and J usage is TRBJ1-1, with 7 bases matching TRBD1. V was clipped by 6 bases and J by 1 base; unmatched bases: 11. From germline, CDR1 is KGHSH and CDR2 LQKENI. The CDR3 totals 16 residues. This chain's CDR3 is CASSPRQGTGNTEAFF. The CDR3 DNA follows: TGTGCCAGCTCGCCCCGACAGGGTACGGGGAACACTGAAGCTTTCTTT.

The chain carries TRBV6-6 and TRBJ2-2; 11 nucleotides match TRBD1. The CDR3 consists of 15 residues. Germline V gene lookup returns CDR1 MNHNY and CDR2 SVGAGI (reference sequence). V was clipped by 6 bases and J by 4 bases; unmatched bases: 4. This CDR3 reads CASRRTGGGTGELFF. Here the CDR3 DNA reads TGTGCCAGCAGGAGGACAGGGGGCGGCACCGGGGAGCTGTTTTTT.

This sequence joins TRBV14 and TRBJ2-3; 8 bases are shared with TRBD1. V gave up 4 bases and J gave up 3 bases; unmatched junction bases: 9. The CDR3 has 16 amino acids. The germline gives CDR1 SGHDN, CDR2 FVKESK. The CDR3 sequence: CASSPYGTGMTDTQYF. The CDR3 bases are TGTGCCAGCAGCCCGTACGGGACAGGAATGACAGATACGCAGTATTTT.

V is TRBV28 and J is TRBJ1-2; D unclear. Looked up from germline, CDR1 is MDHEN and CDR2 is SYDVKM. This CDR3 spans 16 amino acids. V was pared by 5 bases and J by 4 bases, with 20 bases between. CDR3 in DNA: TGTGCCAGCAGTACCCCGTCGGGGTCGTTTGGCTATGGCTACACCTTC. Translation gives CASSTPSGSFGYGYTF.

This chain links TRBV5-1 with TRBJ2-6; 8 bases align to TRBD1. The germline CDR1 and CDR2 sequences are SGHRS and YFSETQ. There are 17 residues in the CDR3. J lost 4 bases, V lost 1 base, and 7 bases had no gene match. The CDR3 region is CASSLSTTGAGANVLTF. The CDR3 DNA reads TGCGCCAGCAGCTTGTCGACGACAGGGGCCGGGGCCAACGTCCTGACTTTC.

The V call is TRBV4-2, the J call TRBJ1-4; D is uncertain. This CDR3 region has 13 residues. Trimming pared 0 bases from V and 6 bases from J, leaving 5 bases between. Germline CDR1 is LGHNA and CDR2 is YNFKEQ. CDR3 in DNA: TGTGCCAGCAGCCAAGATCCAGATGAAAAACTGTTTTTT. Protein sequence: CASSQDPDEKLFF.

The V gene is TRBV28, the J gene TRBJ2-1; D might be TRBD1 (6 bases). Germline assignment: CDR1 MDHEN and CDR2 SYDVKM. V gave up 2 bases and J gave up 0 bases, with 14 bases separating them. The CDR3 sequence is 17 residues long. DNA for the CDR3: TGTGCCAGCAGTTTAGATCAGGGGTTAGGCTCCTACAATGAGCAGTTCTTC. Translated, it gives CASSLDQGLGSYNEQFF.

This chain connects TRBV19 to TRBJ2-1, with 9 bases identical to TRBD2. V lost 1 base, J lost 4 bases, and 8 bases stayed unmatched. The CDR3 has 17 residues. The germline gives CDR1 LNHDA, CDR2 SQIVND (reference sequence). The CDR3 loop reads CASSIGWASGEYNEQFF. The CDR3 DNA sequence: TGTGCCAGTAGTATAGGATGGGCTAGCGGGGAATACAATGAGCAGTTCTTC.

The chain couples TRBV30 to TRBJ1-4, with D possibly being TRBD1 (6 bases). V was pared by 4 bases and J by 7 bases, with 13 bases between. This CDR3 is 13 amino acids long. Per the germline V gene, CDR1 is GTSNPN and CDR2 is SVGIG (reference sequence). The CDR3 DNA reads TGTGCCTGGACGATACACAGGGCTGAAAAACTGTTTTTT. Translation gives CAWTIHRAEKLFF.

The chain links TRBV10-2 to TRBJ1-2, with D tentatively TRBD1 (5 bases). Germline loops: CDR1 WSHSY, CDR2 SAAADI. The V and J ends lost 6 bases and 1 base respectively, with 12 bases between them. The CDR3 length is 14 residues. The CDR3 spells CASSATASNYGYTF. For the CDR3, the DNA is TGCGCCAGCAGCGCGACAGCGAGTAACTATGGCTACACCTTC.

This chain links TRBV21-1 with TRBJ2-7; no DNA check was done on the table's D call, TRBD2. TRBV21-1 is a pseudogene locus. The length of the CDR3 is 14 residues. The CDR3 coding sequence is TGTGCCAGCAGCCATGGGACTAGCGGGAGCGAGCAGTACTTC. Translation: CASSHGTSGSEQYF.

This clone has just one count. The chain is built from TRBV4-2 and TRBJ2-2, with TRBD2 matching 14 bases. V lost 2 bases, J lost 4 bases, and 6 bases stayed unmatched. CDR3 length: 18 residues. Looked up from germline, CDR1 is LGHNA and CDR2 is YNFKEQ. CDR3 loop: CASSQLPGLAGVTGELFF. The CDR3 coding sequence is TGTGCCAGCAGCCAACTACCGGGACTAGCGGGGGTCACCGGGGAGCTGTTTTTT.

The chain recombines TRBV5-1 with TRBJ2-2, with TRBD2 identical over 10 bases. The CDR3 runs 18 residues. V gave up 3 bases and J gave up 5 bases; unmatched junction bases: 13. Germline CDR1 reads SGHRS; CDR2 reads YFSETQ. The CDR3 DNA reads as TGCGCCAGCAGCTCCGGGGCAGCGGGAGGGCCTCAAACCGGGGAGCTGTTTTTT. Translating gives CASSSGAAGGPQTGELFF.

Here the CDR3 DNA reads TGTGCCAGCAGCCGGACAGTTGCAACTAATGAAAAACTGTTTTTT. It is translated as CASSRTVATNEKLFF. The chain recombines TRBV5-6 with TRBJ1-4; tentative D call: TRBD1 (6 bases). The germline gives CDR1 SGHDT, CDR2 YYEEEE. V gave up 4 bases and J gave up 0 bases, with 10 bases separating them. The CDR3 runs 15 residues.

The J gene is TRBJ1-3, the V gene TRBV12-3 or TRBV12-4; D is possibly TRBD1 (5 bases). The V end was cut by 6 bases, the J end by 1 base, with 7 bases between. This CDR3 is built from 13 residues. CDR3 DNA sequence: TGTGCCAGCAGCGGGACTTCTGGAAACACCATATATTTT. Residues: CASSGTSGNTIYF.

The genes are TRBV6-2 or TRBV6-3 and TRBJ2-2; D call uncertain. The CDR3 has 17 amino acids. Germline V gene lookup returns CDR1 MNHEY and CDR2 SVGEGT. Trimming removed 6 bases from V and 1 base from J, with 18 bases in between. CDR3: CASSTRTLVRNTGELFF. The CDR3 DNA follows: TGTGCCAGCAGCACTCGAACGCTAGTTCGGAACACCGGGGAGCTGTTTTTT.

This clone has more than one count but fewer than ten. The CDR3 nucleotides are TGTGCCAGCAGTAGCTCCGGGACAGGGCAAGGAGAGCAGTACTTC. This gives the protein CASSSSGTGQGEQYF. The V gene is TRBV27, the J gene TRBJ2-7; 9 positions agree with TRBD1. CDR3 length: 15 residues. J was trimmed by 7 bases and V by 5 bases; bases with no gene match: 12. In germline, CDR1 is MNHEY, CDR2 SMNVEV (reference sequence).

This chain connects TRBV5-4 to TRBJ2-3, with D possibly TRBD2 on 6 matching bases. V lost 4 bases to trimming and J lost 2 bases, with 17 bases between them. The CDR3 loop spans 16 amino acids. Germline V CDR1 and CDR2: SGHNT, YYREEE (reference sequence). In nucleotides, the CDR3 is TGTGCCAGCAGCCGCCCAACTAGCCAGAACACAGATACGCAGTATTTT. This translates into CASSRPTSQNTDTQYF.

V gene TRBV24-1 combines with J gene TRBJ2-7, with D possibly being TRBD2 (6 bases). The germline gives CDR1 KGHDR, CDR2 SFDVKD. The ends were cut back, 6 bases at V and 3 bases at J, with 8 bases in the middle. This CDR3 has 12 amino acids. Written as DNA, the CDR3 is TGTGCCACCAGTCTCGGGGGCTACGAGCAGTACTTC. It codes for CATSLGGYEQYF.